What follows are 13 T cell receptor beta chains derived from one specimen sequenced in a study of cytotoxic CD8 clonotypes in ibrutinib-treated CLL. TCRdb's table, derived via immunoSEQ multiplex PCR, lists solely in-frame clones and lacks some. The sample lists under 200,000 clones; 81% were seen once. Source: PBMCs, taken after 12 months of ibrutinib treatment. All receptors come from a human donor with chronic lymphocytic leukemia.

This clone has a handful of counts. CDR3 amino acids: CASKGHLNTEAFF. The CDR3 region has the DNA TGTGCCAGCAAAGGACATCTGAACACTGAAGCTTTCTTT. The rearrangement uses TRBV25-1 and TRBJ1-1; a possible D gene is TRBD1 (5 bases). Germline V gene sequence: CDR1 MGHDK, CDR2 SYGVNS. Deletions cut 7 bases from V and 0 bases from J, with 9 bases between. The CDR3 is 13 amino acids. The complete variable domain, with remaining parts taken from reference TRBV25-1 and TRBJ1-1, reads EADIYQTPRYLVIGTGKKITLECSQTMGHDKMYWYQQDPGMELHLIHYSYGVNSTEKGDLSSESTVSRIRTEHFPLTLESARPSHTSQYLCASKGHLNTEAFFGQGTRLTVV.

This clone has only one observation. The CDR3 reads CASSVGGYGYTF. As DNA, the CDR3 is TGTGCCAGCAGCGTTGGGGGTTATGGCTACACCTTC. V gene TRBV9 combines with J gene TRBJ1-2; weak D call: TRBD1 (5 bases). The CDR3 runs 12 residues. Trimming took off 2 bases at V and 5 bases at J, with 7 bases between the two ends. Germline CDR1 reads SGDLS; CDR2 reads YYNGEE.

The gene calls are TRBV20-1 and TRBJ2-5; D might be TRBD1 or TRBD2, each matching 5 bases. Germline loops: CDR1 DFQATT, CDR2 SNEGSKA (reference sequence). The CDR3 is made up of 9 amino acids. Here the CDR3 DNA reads TGCGAGGGGCAAGAGACCCAGTACTTC. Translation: CEGQETQYF.

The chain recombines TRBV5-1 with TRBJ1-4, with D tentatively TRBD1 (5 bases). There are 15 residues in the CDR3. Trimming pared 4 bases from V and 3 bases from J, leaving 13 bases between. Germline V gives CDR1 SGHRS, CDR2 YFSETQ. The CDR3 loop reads CASSQVGGANEKLFF. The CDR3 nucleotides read TGCGCCAGCAGCCAGGTGGGGGGAGCTAATGAAAAACTGTTTTTT.

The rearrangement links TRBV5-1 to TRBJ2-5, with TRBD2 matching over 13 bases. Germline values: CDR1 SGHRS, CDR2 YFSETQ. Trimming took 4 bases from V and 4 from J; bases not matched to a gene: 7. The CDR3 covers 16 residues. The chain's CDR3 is CASSRWTSGGVETQYF. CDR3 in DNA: TGCGCCAGCAGCAGATGGACTAGCGGGGGTGTAGAGACCCAGTACTTC. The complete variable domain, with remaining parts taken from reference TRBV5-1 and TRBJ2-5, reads KAGVTQTPRYLIKTRGQQVTLSCSPISGHRSVSWYQQTPGQGLQFLFEYFSETQRNKGNFPGRFSGRQFSNSRSEMNVSTLELGDSALYLCASSRWTSGGVETQYFGPGTRLLVL.

CDR3 sequence: CASSSTGEVETQYF. The DNA of the CDR3 is TGTGCCAGCAGTTCGACAGGGGAAGTAGAGACCCAGTACTTC. This chain connects TRBV28 to TRBJ2-5, with 8 bases lining up with TRBD1. The junction had 5 bases not matched to a gene; V was cut back by 4 bases and J by 4 bases. Germline loops: CDR1 MDHEN, CDR2 SYDVKM. The CDR3 contains 14 residues. Full variable domain (missing parts from reference TRBV28 and TRBJ2-5): DVKVTQSSRYLVKRTGEKVFLECVQDMDHENMFWYRQDPGLGLRLIYFSYDVKMKEKGDIPEGYSVSREKKERFSLILESASTNQTSMYLCASSSTGEVETQYFGPGTRLLVL.

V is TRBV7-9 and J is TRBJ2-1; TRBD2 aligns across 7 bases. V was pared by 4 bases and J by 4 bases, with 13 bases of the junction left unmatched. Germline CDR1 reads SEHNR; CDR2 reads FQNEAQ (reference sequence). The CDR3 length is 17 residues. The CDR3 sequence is CASSSHTGGLGYNEQFF. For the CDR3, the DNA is TGTGCCAGCAGCTCACACACGGGGGGATTAGGTTACAATGAGCAGTTCTTC.

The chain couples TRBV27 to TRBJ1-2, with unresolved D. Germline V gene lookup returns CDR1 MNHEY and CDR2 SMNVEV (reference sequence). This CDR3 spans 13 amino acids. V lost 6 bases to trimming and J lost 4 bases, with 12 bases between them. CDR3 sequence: CASSRADFYGYTF. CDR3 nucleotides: TGTGCCAGCAGCCGCGCCGACTTCTATGGCTACACCTTC.

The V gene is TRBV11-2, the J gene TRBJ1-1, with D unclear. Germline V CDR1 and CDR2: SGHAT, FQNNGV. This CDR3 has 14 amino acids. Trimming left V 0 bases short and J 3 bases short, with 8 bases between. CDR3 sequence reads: CASSLDGQYTEAFF. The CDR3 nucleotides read TGTGCCAGCAGCTTAGACGGGCAATACACTGAAGCTTTCTTT.

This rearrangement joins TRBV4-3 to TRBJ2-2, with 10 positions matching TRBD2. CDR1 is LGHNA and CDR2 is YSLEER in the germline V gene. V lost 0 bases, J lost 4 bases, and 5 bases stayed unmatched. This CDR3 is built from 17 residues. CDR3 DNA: TGCGCCAGCAGCCAAGATGTCCTAGCGGGAGTCACCGGGGAGCTGTTTTTT. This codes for CASSQDVLAGVTGELFF.

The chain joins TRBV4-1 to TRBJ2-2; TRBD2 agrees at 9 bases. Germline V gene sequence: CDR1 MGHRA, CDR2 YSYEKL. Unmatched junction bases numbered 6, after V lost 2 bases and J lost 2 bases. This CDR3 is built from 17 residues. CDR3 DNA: TGCGCCAGCAGCCAAACAACGACTAGCGGAAACACCGGGGAGCTGTTTTTT. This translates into CASSQTTTSGNTGELFF.

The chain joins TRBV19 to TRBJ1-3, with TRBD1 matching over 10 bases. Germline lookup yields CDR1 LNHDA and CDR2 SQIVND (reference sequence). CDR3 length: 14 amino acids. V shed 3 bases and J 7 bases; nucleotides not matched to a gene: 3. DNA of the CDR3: TGTGCCAGTAGTATTGACAGGGGGCCGAACACCATATATTTT. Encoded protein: CASSIDRGPNTIYF.

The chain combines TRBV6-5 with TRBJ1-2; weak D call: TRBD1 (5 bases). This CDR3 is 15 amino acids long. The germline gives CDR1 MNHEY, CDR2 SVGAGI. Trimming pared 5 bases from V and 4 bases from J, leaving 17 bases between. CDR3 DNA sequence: TGTGCCAGCAGTATGGGACTCCTGGAGGGCTATGGCTACACCTTC. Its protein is CASSMGLLEGYGYTF.